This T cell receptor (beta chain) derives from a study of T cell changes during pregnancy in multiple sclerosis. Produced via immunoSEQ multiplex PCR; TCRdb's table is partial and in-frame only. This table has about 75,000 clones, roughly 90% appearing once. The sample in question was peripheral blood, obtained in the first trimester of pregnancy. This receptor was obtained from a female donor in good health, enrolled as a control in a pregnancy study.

Written as DNA, the CDR3 is TGCGCCAGCAGCCCTTCTCTAGCGGGCCCCACAGATACGCAGTATTTT. It translates to CASSPSLAGPTDTQYF. The chain combines TRBV4-3 with TRBJ2-3, with 8 bases fitting TRBD2. This CDR3 is 16 amino acids long. J gave up 2 bases and V 4 bases, and 8 bases lay outside the gene matches. Looked up from germline, CDR1 is LGHNA and CDR2 is YSLEER.